The 8 T cell receptor beta chains presented below share a single source sample, sequenced in a study of T cell responses to AZD1222 COVID-19 vaccine. The table came from immunoSEQ multiplex PCR; TCRdb's copy has only in-frame clones and leaves some out. The data show more than 85,000 clones, 90% to 95% seen once. The sequencing here drew on peripheral blood, taken on day 0 of AZD1222 vaccination. These receptors all stem from an adult in good health.

The chain uses TRBV6-5 and TRBJ1-2; 7 positions agree with TRBD1. This CDR3 has 15 residues. V trimming: 7 bases; J trimming: 6 bases; junction bases outside the gene matches: 14. CDR1 is MNHEY and CDR2 is SVGAGI in the germline V gene. CDR3 region: CASTTGRGVYNGYTF. Here the CDR3 DNA reads TGTGCCAGCACAACCGGCAGGGGGGTTTATAATGGCTACACCTTC.

This rearrangement joins TRBV5-8 to TRBJ2-7, with D possibly matching TRBD1 (6 bases). V shed 0 bases and J shed 3 bases, with 10 bases lying between them. The CDR3 has 14 amino acids. Germline lookup yields CDR1 SGHTS and CDR2 YDEGEE. The DNA of the CDR3 is TGTGCCAGCAGCTTGGCAGGGGCTAACTACGAGCAGTACTTC. Residues: CASSLAGANYEQYF.

V is TRBV19 and J is TRBJ2-6; TRBD1 might be the D (5 bases). The CDR3 is 15 residues long. The ends were cut back, 5 bases at V and 2 bases at J, with 10 bases in the middle. Germline assignment: CDR1 LNHDA and CDR2 SQIVND (reference sequence). CDR3 sequence reads: CASSLREAGANVLTF. Here the CDR3 DNA reads TGTGCCAGTAGTCTCAGGGAAGCTGGGGCCAACGTCCTGACTTTC. The whole variable domain, filled in from reference TRBV19 and TRBJ2-6, reads DGGITQSPKYLFRKEGQNVTLSCEQNLNHDAMYWYRQDPGQGLRLIYYSQIVNDFQKGDIAEGYSVSREKKESFPLTVTSAQKNPTAFYLCASSLREAGANVLTFGAGSRLTVL.

This sequence joins TRBV30 and TRBJ1-1, with TRBD1 matching over 9 bases. The CDR3 totals 14 residues. Trimming at V came to 2 bases and at J to 8 bases, leaving 9 bases not matched to a gene. Germline values: CDR1 GTSNPN, CDR2 SVGIG (reference sequence). CDR3: CAWSPTGGMREAFF. DNA of the CDR3: TGTGCCTGGAGTCCGACAGGGGGTATGAGGGAAGCTTTCTTT.

The V gene is TRBV5-1, the J gene TRBJ2-2; D uncertain. The CDR3 consists of 12 residues. The V and J ends lost 5 bases and 7 bases respectively, with 9 bases between them. Looked up from germline, CDR1 is SGHRS and CDR2 is YFSETQ. The CDR3 sequence: CASRRARGELFF. CDR3 sequence (DNA): TGCGCCAGCAGACGGGCTCGCGGGGAGCTGTTTTTT.

The chain is built from TRBV5-6 and TRBJ1-2; D unresolved. The V end lost 4 bases, the J end lost 3 bases, and 16 bases lay between the germline ends. Germline loops: CDR1 SGHDT, CDR2 YYEEEE. This CDR3 is 15 amino acids long. CDR3 sequence reads: CASSPRRAGHYGYTF. CDR3 DNA: TGTGCCAGCAGCCCACGTCGAGCAGGCCACTATGGCTACACCTTC. Full variable domain (remainder filled in from reference TRBV5-6 and TRBJ1-2): DAGVTQSPTHLIKTRGQQVTLRCSPKSGHDTVSWYQQALGQGPQFIFQYYEEEERQRGNFPDRFSGHQFPNYSSELNVNALLLGDSALYLCASSPRRAGHYGYTFGSGTRLTVV.

This chain uses TRBV2 with TRBJ2-1; D not certain. This CDR3 comprises 13 residues. Trimming removed 4 bases at V and 4 bases at J, with 8 bases between. CDR1 is SNHLY, CDR2 FYNNEI, per germline. CDR3 sequence (DNA): TGTGCCAGCAGTGGAATGGGGTACAATGAGCAGTTCTTC. Amino acid sequence: CASSGMGYNEQFF.

J is TRBJ1-4 and V is TRBV7-2; TRBD1 matches at 9 bases. Germline CDR1 and CDR2: SGHTA and FQGNSA. The junction had 8 bases not matched to a gene; V was cut back by 6 bases and J by 6 bases. The CDR3 spans 15 residues. The CDR3 DNA reads TGTGCCAGCAGTCGGAACAGGGGGCATGATGAAAAACTGTTTTTT. Residues: CASSRNRGHDEKLFF.